This TCR beta chain is drawn from a study of glioma-infiltrating T cells after dendritic cell vaccination. In the study overall: Monocyte-derived dendritic cells, cultured roughly 7 days with IL-4 and GM-CSF, were pulsed with autologous tumor lysate. Dendritic cell vaccine was injected intradermally three times, biweekly.

Sequenced by immunoSEQ multiplex PCR; TCRdb stores in-frame clones only, minus some. This sample yields 99,000 or so clones, of which nearly 90% are seen a single time; 2.7% belongs to the top ten. Looked up from germline, CDR1 is LNHDA and CDR2 is SQIVND (reference sequence). CDR3 size: 17 residues. Losses at the gene ends were 7 bases for V and 1 base for J; bases not matched to a gene: 12. The sample's time point: after dendritic cell vaccination, including at tumor progression/relapse. Isocitrate dehydrogenase mutation was absent in all glioblastoma patients. This clonotype was sampled from a human donor with glioblastoma. The sequenced sample was blood, obtained after dendritic cell vaccination. The rearrangement links TRBV19 to TRBJ1-5, with TRBD1 identical over 8 bases. In DNA form, the CDR3 reads TGTGCCAGTAAAGATCCACTACGACAGGGGAGCAATCAGCCCCAGCATTTT. It is translated as CASKDPLRQGSNQPQHF.